A selection of T cell receptor beta chains follows, all from one sample in a study of blood T cells in healthy people across ages. TCRdb ran MiXCR on the 5' RACE reads and lists one entry per CDR3 protein. The sample consists of hundreds of thousands of distinct CDR3 sequences, around 50% of them appearing once. Sequenced: blood. Receptor source: a man between 35 and 55 years old in good health. Both conserved end residues are part of each CDR3. Each record gives: J gene, clone size, V gene, D gene, CDR3 DNA, CDR3 protein. The D gene is left open where the match is weak. Only some rows state a clone size, as once, few, many or a class for expanded clones.

TRBJ2-3 | - | TRBV24-1 | TRBD1 | TGTGCCACCAGTGACCCAGGGGGCACCAGCACAGATACGCAGTATTTT | CATSDPGGTSTDTQYF
TRBJ2-3 | - | TRBV29-1 | - | TGCAGCGCCTCAGGGGTTTGGGGCACAGATACGCAGTATTTT | CSASGVWGTDTQYF
TRBJ1-6 | - | TRBV9 | TRBD1 | TGTGCCAGCAGCGCAGGTGACAGGGGTAATTCACCCCTCCACTTT | CASSAGDRGNSPLHF
TRBJ2-5 | few | TRBV5-1 | - | TGCGCCAGCAGCTTGGATTTGAGACACTCACTACAAGAGACCCAGTACTTC | CASSLDLRHSLQETQYF
TRBJ1-2 | - | TRBV24-1 | - | TGTGCCACCAGTGAAGGGGGGCGCAGCTATGGCTACACCTTC | CATSEGGRSYGYTF
TRBJ1-4 | few | TRBV6-5 | - | TGTGCCAGCGGTGAACACCGTAATGAAAAACTGTTTTTT | CASGEHRNEKLFF
TRBJ1-1 | once | TRBV15 | TRBD1 | TGTGCCACCAGCGAACGACAGGGGAACACTGAAGCTTTCTTT | CATSERQGNTEAFF
TRBJ2-1 | - | TRBV20-1 | TRBD2 | TGCAGTGCTAGAGATATCGGTAGCGGGAGCTATGAGCAGTTCTTC | CSARDIGSGSYEQFF
TRBJ2-7 | - | TRBV3-1 | TRBD2 | TGTGCCAGCCGTGAGACTAGCGGCGAGCAGTACTTC | CASRETSGEQYF
TRBJ2-3 | few | TRBV5-1 | - | TGCGCCAGCAGCTTGGTCACAGAGACGATCACAGATACGCAGTATTTT | CASSLVTETITDTQYF
TRBJ2-5 | - | TRBV7-2 | - | TGTGCCAGCAGCTTATCTCCTCGTCGGGCTCTAAAAGAGACCCAGTACTTC | CASSLSPRRALKETQYF
TRBJ2-3 | once | TRBV20-1 | - | TGCAGTGCTGTTAACCTCGTCAGGCCCAGCGATAAAGATACGCAGTATTTT | CSAVNLVRPSDKDTQYF
TRBJ1-2 | few | TRBV29-1 | - | TGCAGCGTTGAAAAATTTGGGGGCAGGCTGAGTAACTATGGCTACACCTTC | CSVEKFGGRLSNYGYTF
TRBJ1-1 | few | TRBV4-1 | TRBD1 | TGCGCCAGCAGCCAGGGACAGGGGGCGATGAACACTGAAGCTTTCTTT | CASSQGQGAMNTEAFF
TRBJ2-5 | - | TRBV7-3 | TRBD1 | TGTGCCAGCAGCCCGACAGGGGGGATAGAGACCCAGTACTTC | CASSPTGGIETQYF
TRBJ2-3 | - | TRBV7-6 | TRBD2 | TGTGCCAGCAGCTTATCTGCTAGCGGGATAGGAACAGATACGCAGTATTTT | CASSLSASGIGTDTQYF
TRBJ2-7 | few | TRBV14 | - | TGTGCCAGCACGGGACACAGGGCCTTTACCAGGGAGCAGTACTTC | CASTGHRAFTREQYF
TRBJ2-1 | - | TRBV5-1 | TRBD2 | TGCGCCAGCAGCTTGTACAGGAGGGGACAGGTAGCGGGAGGGCCCTACAATGAGCAGTTCTTC | CASSLYRRGQVAGGPYNEQFF
TRBJ2-1 | - | TRBV9 | TRBD2 | TGTGCCAGCAGCGTAGATGGGACTAGCGGTAACAATGAGCAGTTCTTC | CASSVDGTSGNNEQFF
TRBJ2-5 | - | TRBV28 | - | TGTGCCAGCAGTCCCGCCGGGACCCAAGAGACCCAGTACTTC | CASSPAGTQETQYF
TRBJ2-6 | - | TRBV18 | - | TGTGCCAGCTCACCATCTGGGAATGGGGCCAACGTCCTGACTTTC | CASSPSGNGANVLTF
TRBJ2-5 | - | TRBV29-1 | - | TGCAGCGTTGGCAAGGGAACGGGGTCGATGGGAGAGACCCAGTACTTC | CSVGKGTGSMGETQYF
TRBJ2-5 | - | TRBV7-9 | - | TGTGCCAGCAACATTATTGGAGATCGCGAAGAGACCCAGTACTTC | CASNIIGDREETQYF
TRBJ1-4 | - | TRBV28 | - | TGTGCCAGCAGTTTAGGAGGCCTGGTCAGAAATGAAAAACTGTTTTTT | CASSLGGLVRNEKLFF
TRBJ2-1 | once | TRBV28 | - | TGTGCCAGCACCCTGTTAGGTGGACTCTCCTACAATGAGCAGTTCTTC | CASTLLGGLSYNEQFF
TRBJ2-7 | - | TRBV20-1 | - | TGCAGTGCTAGAGACCCTGAAGCGGCCCTCTCCTACGAGCAGTACTTC | CSARDPEAALSYEQYF
TRBJ2-7 | - | TRBV11-2 | TRBD2 | TGTGCCAGCAGCCCAAGACTAGCGGGAGGGTCCCAGTACTTC | CASSPRLAGGSQYF
TRBJ2-1 | - | TRBV24-1 | TRBD1 | TGTGCCACCAGTGACTTGCCCGGAAGCCAGGGGGCGTTCTTC | CATSDLPGSQGAFF
TRBJ1-2 | - | TRBV10-3 | TRBD1 | TGTGCCATCGGGACAGGGGAGGACAACTATGGCTACACCTTC | CAIGTGEDNYGYTF
TRBJ2-1 | - | TRBV7-2 | TRBD2 | TGTGCCAGCAGCTATACTAGCGGGGGCTACAATGAGCAGTTCTTC | CASSYTSGGYNEQFF
TRBJ2-6 | - | TRBV20-1 | - | TGCAGTGCTAGCGCAGGGTTGACTCCTGGGGCCAACGTCCTGACTTTC | CSASAGLTPGANVLTF
TRBJ1-2 | few | TRBV7-9 | TRBD1 | TGTGCCAGCAGCTTAAATACAGGGGTATATGGCTACACCTTC | CASSLNTGVYGYTF
TRBJ1-1 | - | TRBV5-1 | TRBD1 | TGCGCCAGCAGGTCACAGGGGGCGGACACTGAAGCTTTCTTT | CASRSQGADTEAFF
TRBJ2-5 | - | TRBV19 | - | TGTACCAGTAGTACCGACAGAGAAGAGACCCAGTACTTC | CTSSTDREETQYF
TRBJ2-7 | few | TRBV9 | - | TGTGCCAGCAGCGTAGGCATGGGGGGTCGCTACGAGCAGTACTTC | CASSVGMGGRYEQYF
TRBJ2-5 | - | TRBV4-3 | - | TGCGCCAGCAGCCGGATTGTGGGGCCTCAAGAGACCCAGTACTTC | CASSRIVGPQETQYF
TRBJ2-5 | - | TRBV7-9 | - | TGTGCCAGCAGCTTGAATCAGGGGGGCCAAGAGACCCAGTACTTC | CASSLNQGGQETQYF
TRBJ2-1 | - | TRBV25-1 | - | TGTGCCAGCAGTGAATACGTGGGATACAATGAGCAGTTCTTC | CASSEYVGYNEQFF
TRBJ2-3 | - | TRBV27 | - | TGTGCCAGCAGTTTTGTAAGGCCCGGGGATACGCAGTATTTT | CASSFVRPGDTQYF
TRBJ2-5 | - | TRBV6-2/TRBV6-3 | - | TGTGCCAGCAGTGCCCGGGGGTGGGAGTTAGAGACCCAGTACTTC | CASSARGWELETQYF
TRBJ2-2 | - | TRBV6-1 | - | TGTGCCAGCATTAGTCAGGGGGGGAACACCGGGGAGCTGTTTTTT | CASISQGGNTGELFF
TRBJ2-3 | few | TRBV11-1 | TRBD2 | TGTGCCAGCAGCTTAGCTGGGAGGGAGGGGCAGTATTTT | CASSLAGREGQYF
TRBJ2-1 | few | TRBV7-2 | TRBD1 | TGTGCCAGCAGCCCCGGACAGGGCCCCTTGAAGCAGTTCTTC | CASSPGQGPLKQFF
TRBJ2-7 | once | TRBV20-1 | TRBD2 | TGCAGTGCCGAGCCTAGGACTAGCGGGTCTTCCTACGAGCAGTACTTC | CSAEPRTSGSSYEQYF
TRBJ2-7 | - | TRBV4-3 | TRBD1 | TGCGCCAGCAGCCCTGACAGGGCGACCTACGAGCAGTACTTC | CASSPDRATYEQYF
TRBJ2-5 | few | TRBV11-3 | - | TGTGCCAGCAGCTTGGCGGGGAAAGAGACCCAGTACTTC | CASSLAGKETQYF
TRBJ1-2 | - | TRBV25-1 | - | TGTGCCAGCAGTGACCACGCTTCGGGACTCGGCTACACCTTC | CASSDHASGLGYTF
TRBJ1-2 | few | TRBV9 | - | TGTGCCAGCAGCGTAGGCAGTCATAACTATGGCTACACCTTC | CASSVGSHNYGYTF
TRBJ2-5 | - | TRBV20-1 | - | TGCAGTGCTAGAAAGGGAGCTAGCCCACAAGAGACCCAGTACTTC | CSARKGASPQETQYF
TRBJ1-5 | - | TRBV20-1 | - | TGCAGTGCTAGAGATTCAGGGGCCGAGGTTATGGGTACTAACAATCAGCCCCAGCATTTT | CSARDSGAEVMGTNNQPQHF